These 29 T cell receptor beta chains originate from one sample sequenced in a study of shared clonotypes between healthy human individuals. Sequencing used immunoSEQ multiplex PCR; TCRdb keeps in-frame clones, though not all of them. The sample includes 550,000 to 850,000 clones, around 74% of them seen just once. The sequencing input was memory CD4+ T cells sorted from blood. Subset described: CD45RA-negative fraction. The origin of the receptors is a woman between 25 and 40 years old in good health.

Of note for this clone: The sample contains more than one DNA sequence encoding this CDR3. CDR3 amino acids: CASSGKETQYF. The DNA of the CDR3 is TGTGCCAGCAGCGGAAAAGAGACCCAGTACTTC. The chain carries TRBV2 and TRBJ2-5; D remains ambiguous. Germline CDR1 is SNHLY and CDR2 is FYNNEI. The CDR3 runs to 11 residues. Trimming cost V 6 bases and J 3 bases, with 5 bases left between them.

The chain is built from TRBV4-1 and TRBJ2-3; possible D gene TRBD2, 6 bases. V lost 2 bases to trimming and J lost 6 bases, with 18 bases between them. Germline V gene data show CDR1 as MGHRA and CDR2 as YSYEKL. This CDR3 is 16 amino acids long. The CDR3 bases are TGCGCCAGCAGCCAATCGCGTGTAGGGACTGGGGATACGCAGTATTTT. Amino acid sequence: CASSQSRVGTGDTQYF.

The sample holds one count of this clone. V usage is TRBV5-6 and J usage is TRBJ2-5; 11 bases align to TRBD2. The CDR3 length is 16 residues. V lost 4 bases and J lost 4; bases outside the gene matches: 9. Germline V gives CDR1 SGHDT, CDR2 YYEEEE. CDR3 loop: CASSTSGSRYLETQYF. The DNA for the CDR3 is TGTGCCAGCAGCACTAGCGGGAGTCGATATTTAGAGACCCAGTACTTC.

This clone was found once. Other DNA sequences of this sample code for an identical CDR3. The chain carries TRBV19 and TRBJ2-5; 9 bases are a match to TRBD1. V gave up 4 bases and J gave up 3 bases; unmatched junction bases: 0. The length of the CDR3 is 13 residues. Germline CDR1 is LNHDA and CDR2 is SQIVND (reference sequence). The CDR3 reads CASSRTGEETQYF. The CDR3 DNA is TGTGCCAGTAGTAGGACAGGGGAAGAGACCCAGTACTTC. The complete variable domain, with remaining parts taken from reference TRBV19 and TRBJ2-5, reads DGGITQSPKYLFRKEGQNVTLSCEQNLNHDAMYWYRQDPGQGLRLIYYSQIVNDFQKGDIAEGYSVSREKKESFPLTVTSAQKNPTAFYLCASSRTGEETQYFGPGTRLLVL.

The J gene is TRBJ2-5, the V gene TRBV6-5, with TRBD2 identical over 7 bases. This CDR3 has 13 amino acids. With V trimmed by 11 bases and J by 7 bases, 13 bases remained unmatched. Germline CDR1 MNHEY, CDR2 SVGAGI. The DNA for the CDR3 is TGTGCCTCAAGAGGGGCGGGAGAGGGGACCCAGTACTTC. Residues: CASRGAGEGTQYF.

This clone was found a few times. The sample has other DNA sequences that encode this CDR3 too. The CDR3 sequence is CASSLGTSGSYEQYF. In DNA form, the CDR3 reads TGTGCCAGCAGCTTAGGGACTAGCGGCTCCTACGAGCAGTACTTC. The chain links TRBV7-2 to TRBJ2-7, with 10 nucleotides matching TRBD2. The CDR3 is 15 residues long. The germline CDR1 and CDR2 sequences are SGHTA and FQGNSA. J was trimmed by 0 bases and V by 1 base; bases with no gene match: 0.

This clone was seen more than once but under ten times. The chain has TRBV4-2 and TRBJ2-1; maybe TRBD2 (5 bases). CDR1 is LGHNA and CDR2 is YNFKEQ in the germline V gene. Between the trimmed V and J ends, which lost 0 bases and 9 bases, there was a span of 12 bases. The CDR3 has 14 amino acids. The CDR3 region has the DNA TGTGCCAGCAGCCAAGAAACGGGAACGGGTGAGCAGTTCTTC. As protein: CASSQETGTGEQFF.

This chain joins TRBV5-1 and TRBJ2-2; the D gene is possibly TRBD2 (5 bases). The CDR3 extends over 16 amino acids. Germline CDR1 is SGHRS and CDR2 is YFSETQ. Trimming shortened V by 4 bases and J by 5 bases, and 18 bases separated the two germline ends. The CDR3 reads CASSNVAGGGTGELFF. Written as DNA, the CDR3 is TGCGCCAGCAGCAATGTGGCCGGAGGCGGGACCGGGGAGCTGTTTTTT.

This chain uses TRBV29-1 with TRBJ2-3; D call uncertain. CDR1 and CDR2 (germline): SQVTM, ANQGSEA. V was shortened by 6 bases and J by 0 bases, with 1 base between the two germline ends. The CDR3 runs 10 residues. In DNA form, the CDR3 reads TGCAGCGTGAGCACAGATACGCAGTATTTT. This translates into CSVSTDTQYF.

This clone was picked up a small number of times. V is TRBV27 and J is TRBJ1-1, with 7 positions matching TRBD1. V lost 5 bases to trimming and J lost 7 bases; unmatched junction nucleotides: 7. The CDR3 runs to 13 residues. CDR1 and CDR2 from the germline V gene are MNHEY and SMNVEV (reference sequence). CDR3 residues: CASSPLDRVEAFF. DNA of the CDR3: TGTGCCAGCAGTCCGCTAGACAGGGTTGAAGCTTTCTTT.

With regard to this clone: With a much larger clone just one base away, this may be a read error. V is TRBV5-4 and J is TRBJ2-7; no clear D gene. There are 12 residues in the CDR3. Germline CDR1 SGHNT, CDR2 YYREEE (reference sequence). The V end lost 2 bases, the J end lost 2 bases, and 5 bases lay between the germline ends. The chain's CDR3 is CASSFGAYEQYF. The CDR3 region has the DNA TGTGCCAGCAGCTTTGGAGCCTACGAGCAGTACTTC.

This clone has a handful of counts. This chain links TRBV2 with TRBJ2-1; TRBD2 matches 10 bases. The CDR3 is made up of 15 amino acids. CDR1 and CDR2 from the germline V gene are SNHLY and FYNNEI. With V trimmed by 7 bases and J by 10 bases, 13 bases remained unmatched. CDR3: CASNQAGGRLGEQFF. The CDR3 nucleotides are TGTGCCAGCAACCAAGCGGGAGGGCGGCTCGGCGAGCAGTTCTTC.

This chain uses TRBV18 with TRBJ1-1, with D hard to call. Per germline, CDR1 KGHSH and CDR2 LQKENI. This CDR3 is 15 amino acids long. Trimming shortened V by 3 bases and J by 5 bases, and 16 bases separated the two germline ends. CDR3 loop: CASSPRRGERTEAFF. CDR3 bases: TGTGCCAGCTCACCCAGACGGGGTGAAAGGACTGAAGCTTTCTTT.

The chain is built from TRBV5-1 and TRBJ2-3, with D perhaps matching TRBD1 (6 bases). The germline V gene has CDR1 SGHRS and CDR2 YFSETQ. Trimming took 4 bases from V and 2 from J, leaving 17 bases between them. The CDR3 totals 16 residues. The CDR3 DNA sequence: TGCGCCAGCAGCGGGAGCAGGGGCCCATCCACAGATACGCAGTATTTT. Translated: CASSGSRGPSTDTQYF.

This rearrangement joins TRBV5-6 to TRBJ2-5, with a possible D match to TRBD2 (5 bases). The length of the CDR3 is 15 residues. The ends were cut back, 1 base at V and 5 bases at J, with 15 bases in the middle. Per the germline V gene, CDR1 is SGHDT and CDR2 is YYEEEE. In DNA, the CDR3 is TGTGCCAGCAGCTTGAACAGCGGTTTCCGGGAGACCCAGTACTTC. It specifies CASSLNSGFRETQYF. Drawing the rest from reference TRBV5-6 and TRBJ2-5, the complete variable domain is DAGVTQSPTHLIKTRGQQVTLRCSPKSGHDTVSWYQQALGQGPQFIFQYYEEEERQRGNFPDRFSGHQFPNYSSELNVNALLLGDSALYLCASSLNSGFRETQYFGPGTRLLVL.

The V call is TRBV18, the J call TRBJ1-2; TRBD1 matches at 7 bases. Looked up from germline, CDR1 is KGHSH and CDR2 is LQKENI. After removal of 2 bases from V and 2 bases from J, the junction contained 2 bases not matched to a gene. CDR3 size: 14 residues. As DNA, the CDR3 is TGTGCCAGCTCACCAACAGGGGACAACTATGGCTACACCTTC. Protein: CASSPTGDNYGYTF.

For this clone: Other DNA sequences within the sample encode an identical CDR3. The chain joins TRBV10-3 to TRBJ1-5, with D unclear. This CDR3 contains 12 residues. Germline assignment: CDR1 ENHRY and CDR2 SYGVKD. Trimming left V 2 bases short and J 4 bases short, with 3 bases between. CDR3 in amino acids: CAISERNQPQHF. Written as DNA, the CDR3 is TGTGCCATCAGTGAGCGGAATCAGCCCCAGCATTTT.

This clone occurred once. This chain uses TRBV30 with TRBJ2-5; 15 bases align to TRBD2. Trimming cost V 0 bases and J 3 bases; bases outside gene matches: 11. CDR1 is GTSNPN and CDR2 is SVGIG in the germline V gene (reference sequence). This CDR3 comprises 19 residues. In DNA, the CDR3 is TGTGCCTGGAGTGTACCTCTGGGGACTAGCGGGAGGACTAAAGAGACCCAGTACTTC. Its translation is CAWSVPLGTSGRTKETQYF.

This chain uses TRBV18 with TRBJ1-3, with D maybe TRBD1 (6 bases). The CDR3 is 16 amino acids. Germline V gives CDR1 KGHSH, CDR2 LQKENI. V gave up 1 base and J gave up 0 bases, with 10 bases separating them. Written as DNA, the CDR3 is TGTGCCAGCTCACCACAGGGGGACTACTCTGGAAACACCATATATTTT. Residues: CASSPQGDYSGNTIYF. Filled out from reference TRBV18 and TRBJ1-3, the complete variable domain reads NAGVMQNPRHLVRRRGQEARLRCSPMKGHSHVYWYRQLPEEGLKFMVYLQKENIIDESGMPKERFSAEFPKEGPSILRIQQVVRGDSAAYFCASSPQGDYSGNTIYFGEGSWLTVV.

Concerning this clone: Other DNA sequences within the sample encode an identical CDR3. Written as DNA, the CDR3 is TGCGCCAGCAGCCAAGGATCAGGGCCAAGCTCCTACGAGCAGTACTTC. Translated: CASSQGSGPSSYEQYF. The rearrangement uses TRBV4-1 and TRBJ2-7; D is perhaps TRBD1 (5 bases). CDR1 is MGHRA and CDR2 is YSYEKL in the germline V gene. Trimming removed 1 base from V and 0 bases from J, with 13 bases in between. The CDR3 runs to 16 residues.

V gene TRBV5-1 combines with J gene TRBJ2-1, with 11 bases aligning to TRBD2. V lost 1 base, J lost 2 bases, and 2 bases stayed unmatched. Germline CDR1 and CDR2: SGHRS and YFSETQ. The length of the CDR3 is 16 residues. This CDR3 reads CASSLIAGGAYNEQFF. The CDR3 nucleotides read TGCGCCAGCAGCTTGATAGCGGGAGGGGCCTACAATGAGCAGTTCTTC.

V gene TRBV27 combines with J gene TRBJ2-7, with TRBD2 matching 10 bases. CDR1 and CDR2 from the germline V gene are MNHEY and SMNVEV (reference sequence). This CDR3 region has 15 residues. V lost 6 bases to trimming and J lost 0 bases; unmatched junction nucleotides: 5. The CDR3 here is CASRSSGRVSYEQYF. CDR3 sequence (DNA): TGTGCCAGCAGATCCAGCGGGAGGGTCTCCTACGAGCAGTACTTC.

Note on this clone: Other DNA sequences in the sample encode the same CDR3. The chain links TRBV7-9 to TRBJ2-7, with 8 positions matching TRBD2. V gave up 4 bases and J gave up 2 bases; unmatched junction bases: 10. This CDR3 is 16 amino acids long. CDR1 SEHNR and CDR2 FQNEAQ come from the germline V gene (reference sequence). CDR3 amino acids: CASSSGLAGGTYEQYF. The CDR3 DNA reads TGTGCCAGCAGCTCCGGATTGGCGGGAGGAACCTACGAGCAGTACTTC.

The table lists this clone with many counts. V gene TRBV28 combines with J gene TRBJ1-4, with 7 positions matching TRBD1. The CDR3 length is 14 residues. The V gene's germline CDR1 is MDHEN and CDR2 SYDVKM. Trimming at V came to 4 bases and at J to 4 bases, leaving 3 bases not matched to a gene. The CDR3 loop reads CASSWGQSNEKLFF. The CDR3, as DNA: TGTGCCAGCAGTTGGGGACAGAGTAATGAAAAACTGTTTTTT.

On this clone: The junction differs from germline at one of its ends, possibly a read error. The rearrangement links TRBV5-5 to TRBJ1-1, with 8 bases matching TRBD1. CDR3 length: 14 amino acids. The germline V gene has CDR1 SGHKS and CDR2 YYEKEE (reference sequence). This CDR3 is CASNLGQANTEAFF. The CDR3 bases are TGTGCCAGCAACTTGGGACAGGCGAACACTGAAGCTTTCTTT.

J is TRBJ2-4 and V is TRBV10-2, with D tentatively TRBD2 (5 bases). V was pared by 6 bases and J by 0 bases, with 6 bases between. From germline, CDR1 is WSHSY and CDR2 SAAADI. The CDR3 is made up of 13 amino acids. The CDR3 loop reads CASRSGAKNIQYF. As DNA, the CDR3 is TGCGCCAGCAGGAGCGGAGCCAAAAACATTCAGTACTTC.

The chain joins TRBV15 to TRBJ2-6; D uncertain. Germline CDR1 and CDR2: LNHNV and YYDKDF (reference sequence). The CDR3 sequence is 17 residues long. V was trimmed by 1 base and J by 0 bases, leaving 10 bases between them. CDR3: CATSRGGSNSGANVLTF. Written as DNA, the CDR3 is TGTGCCACCAGCAGAGGCGGAAGCAACTCTGGGGCCAACGTCCTGACTTTC.

Only a few counts were recorded for this clone. This chain links TRBV18 with TRBJ2-7; TRBD1 agrees at 10 bases. Germline V CDR1 and CDR2: KGHSH, LQKENI. Losses at the gene ends were 4 bases for V and 2 bases for J; bases not matched to a gene: 5. The CDR3 length is 15 residues. CDR3: CASSLQGQGAYEQYF. The CDR3 nucleotides are TGTGCCAGCTCACTTCAAGGACAGGGGGCCTACGAGCAGTACTTC.

The rearrangement joins TRBV7-2 to TRBJ1-1, with 7 bases aligning to TRBD1. V lost 4 bases and J lost 4; bases outside the gene matches: 3. This CDR3 comprises 13 residues. The V gene's germline CDR1 is SGHTA and CDR2 FQGNSA. This CDR3 is CASSSQGRTEAFF. CDR3 DNA sequence: TGTGCCAGCAGCTCACAGGGGCGCACTGAAGCTTTCTTT.